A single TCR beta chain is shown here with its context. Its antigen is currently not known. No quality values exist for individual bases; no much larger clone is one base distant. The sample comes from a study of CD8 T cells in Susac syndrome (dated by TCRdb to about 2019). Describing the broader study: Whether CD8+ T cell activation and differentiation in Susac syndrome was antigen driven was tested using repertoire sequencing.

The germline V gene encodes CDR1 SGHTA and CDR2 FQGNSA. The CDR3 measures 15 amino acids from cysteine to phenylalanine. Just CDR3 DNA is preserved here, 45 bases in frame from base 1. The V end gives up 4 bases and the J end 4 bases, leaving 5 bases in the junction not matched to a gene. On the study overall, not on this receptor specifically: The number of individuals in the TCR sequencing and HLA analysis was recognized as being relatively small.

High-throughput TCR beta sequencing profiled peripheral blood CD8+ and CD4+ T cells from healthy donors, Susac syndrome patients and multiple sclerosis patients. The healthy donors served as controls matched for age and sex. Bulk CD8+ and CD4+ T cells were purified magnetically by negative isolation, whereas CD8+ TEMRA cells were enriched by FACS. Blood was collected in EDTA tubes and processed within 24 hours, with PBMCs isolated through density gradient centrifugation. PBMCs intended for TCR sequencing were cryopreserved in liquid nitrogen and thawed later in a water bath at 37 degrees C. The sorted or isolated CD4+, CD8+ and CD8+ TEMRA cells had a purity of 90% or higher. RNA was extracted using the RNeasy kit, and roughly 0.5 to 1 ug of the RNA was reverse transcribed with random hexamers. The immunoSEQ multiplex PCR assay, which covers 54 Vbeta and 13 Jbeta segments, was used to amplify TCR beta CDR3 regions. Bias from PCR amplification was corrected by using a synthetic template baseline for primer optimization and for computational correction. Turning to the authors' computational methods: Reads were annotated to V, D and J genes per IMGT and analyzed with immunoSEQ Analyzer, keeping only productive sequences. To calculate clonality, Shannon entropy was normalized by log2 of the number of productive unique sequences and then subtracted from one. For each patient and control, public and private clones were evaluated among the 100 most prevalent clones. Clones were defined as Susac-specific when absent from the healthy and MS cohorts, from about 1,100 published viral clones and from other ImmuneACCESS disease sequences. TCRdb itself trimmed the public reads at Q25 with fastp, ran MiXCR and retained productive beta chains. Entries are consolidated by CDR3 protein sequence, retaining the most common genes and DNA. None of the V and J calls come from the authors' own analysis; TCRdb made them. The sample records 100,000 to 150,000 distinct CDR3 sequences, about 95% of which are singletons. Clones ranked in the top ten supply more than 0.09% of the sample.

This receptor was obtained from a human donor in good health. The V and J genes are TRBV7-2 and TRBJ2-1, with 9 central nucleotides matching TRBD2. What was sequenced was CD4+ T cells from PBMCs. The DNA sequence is TGTGCCAGCAGCTCAACTAGCGGGCAGTACAATGAGCAGTTCTTC. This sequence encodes CASSSTSGQYNEQFF.